The 30 T cell receptor beta chains listed next were all sequenced from one sample in a study of Ad26.COV2.S vaccination and SARS-CoV-2 variants. The table came from immunoSEQ multiplex PCR; TCRdb's copy has only in-frame clones and leaves some out. The data contain about 680,000 clones, around 92% of them singletons. Treatment defined: about 20 received Ad26.COV2.S at low or high dose, single or two shots; 5 received placebo; per-sample allocation not given. It was on day 63 after the first vaccine or placebo injection that samples were taken. This material consisted of peripheral blood, taken in a trial of Ad26.COV2.S vaccine versus placebo. The receptors derive from a person aged 18-60 years who received the Ad26.COV2.S COVID-19 vaccine or a placebo.

This chain links TRBV13 with TRBJ2-3, with 12 bases lining up with TRBD2. The junction had 6 bases not matched to a gene; V was cut back by 6 bases and J by 2 bases. From germline, CDR1 is PRHDT and CDR2 FYEKMQ (reference sequence). The CDR3 consists of 16 residues. CDR3 in amino acids: CASRIGLAGLTDTQYF. For the CDR3, the DNA is TGTGCCAGCAGGATCGGACTAGCGGGGCTCACAGATACGCAGTATTTT.

This chain connects TRBV30 to TRBJ1-2; D gene unclear. The CDR3 extends over 11 amino acids. The V and J ends lost 5 bases and 8 bases respectively, with 12 bases between them. Germline assignment: CDR1 GTSNPN and CDR2 SVGIG (reference sequence). The CDR3 DNA is TGTGCCTGGCCGCGAACCAGCGGCTACACCTTC. This sequence encodes CAWPRTSGYTF. Full variable domain (remainder filled in from reference TRBV30 and TRBJ1-2): SQTIHQWPATLVQPVGSPLSLECTVEGTSNPNLYWYRQAAGRGLQLLFYSVGIGQISSEVPQNLSASRPQDRQFILSSKKLLLSDSGFYLCAWPRTSGYTFGSGTRLTVV.

The V and J genes are TRBV30 and TRBJ2-7; 10 bases are a match to TRBD1. The CDR3 has 12 amino acids. Germline CDR1 GTSNPN, CDR2 SVGIG (reference sequence). V lost 3 bases and J lost 6; bases outside the gene matches: 2. The CDR3 bases are TGTGCCTGGAGCGGACAGGGGGGCGAGCAGTACTTC. This gives the protein CAWSGQGGEQYF. Using reference TRBV30 and TRBJ2-7 for the parts outside the CDR3, the full variable domain is SQTIHQWPATLVQPVGSPLSLECTVEGTSNPNLYWYRQAAGRGLQLLFYSVGIGQISSEVPQNLSASRPQDRQFILSSKKLLLSDSGFYLCAWSGQGGEQYFGPGTRLTVT.

In its sample, this clone was seen a few times. The gene calls are TRBV29-1 and TRBJ1-5; 9 nucleotides align to TRBD1. The CDR3 extends over 13 amino acids. Germline trimming cut 6 bases from V and 7 bases from J; bases unmatched to any gene: 7. Germline loops: CDR1 SQVTM, CDR2 ANQGSEA. The DNA of the CDR3 is TGCAGCGTCGGACAGGGGATTGGCCAGCCCCAGCATTTT. Translated, it gives CSVGQGIGQPQHF.

This clone was counted a single time. V and J are TRBV3-1 (or the pseudogene TRBV3-2) and TRBJ2-1; TRBD2 matches 16 bases. The length of the CDR3 is 19 residues. V trimming: 4 bases; J trimming: 4 bases; junction bases outside the gene matches: 10. CDR1 is LGHDT and CDR2 is YNNKEL in the germline V gene (reference sequence). The chain's CDR3 is CASSPESGLAGGPYNEQFF. CDR3 sequence (DNA): TGTGCCAGCAGCCCAGAGTCGGGACTAGCGGGAGGGCCGTACAATGAGCAGTTCTTC.

The rearrangement links TRBV9 to TRBJ1-3; D is perhaps TRBD1 (6 bases). Germline CDR1 and CDR2: SGDLS and YYNGEE. The CDR3 length is 15 residues. The V end was cut by 0 bases, the J end by 8 bases, with 15 bases between. The CDR3 loop reads CASSVDGQGLYTIYF. As DNA, the CDR3 is TGTGCCAGCAGCGTAGATGGTCAGGGGTTATACACCATATATTTT.

The CDR3 DNA reads TGTGCCAGCAGCGCCGAACAGGTAGATCTAGGTTCACCCCTCCACTTT. Translated: CASSAEQVDLGSPLHF. The V and J genes are TRBV9 and TRBJ1-6; D is perhaps TRBD1 (5 bases). Germline CDR1 reads SGDLS; CDR2 reads YYNGEE. Trimming took 3 bases from V and 9 from J, leaving 19 bases between them. CDR3 length: 16 amino acids. The whole variable domain, remainder taken from reference TRBV9 and TRBJ1-6, is DSGVTQTPKHLITATGQRVTLRCSPRSGDLSVYWYQQSLDQGLQFLIQYYNGEERAKGNILERFSAQQFPDLHSELNLSSLELGDSALYFCASSAEQVDLGSPLHFGNGTRLTVT.

This clone came up a few times. This sequence joins TRBV19 and TRBJ2-2, with 7 nucleotides matching TRBD1. The CDR3 length is 15 residues. V trimming: 6 bases; J trimming: 2 bases; junction bases outside the gene matches: 6. The germline V gene has CDR1 LNHDA and CDR2 SQIVND (reference sequence). The CDR3 nucleotides read TGTGCCAGTAGGGGAACAGGGGTTAACACCGGGGAGCTGTTTTTT. It codes for CASRGTGVNTGELFF. Looking up the rest from reference TRBV19 and TRBJ2-2 gives the full variable domain: DGGITQSPKYLFRKEGQNVTLSCEQNLNHDAMYWYRQDPGQGLRLIYYSQIVNDFQKGDIAEGYSVSREKKESFPLTVTSAQKNPTAFYLCASRGTGVNTGELFFGEGSRLTVL.

This clone was recorded once. This chain joins TRBV15 and TRBJ1-3; D is undetermined. The V end lost 0 bases, the J end lost 2 bases, and 17 bases lay between the germline ends. The CDR3 runs to 18 residues. Germline V gives CDR1 LNHNV, CDR2 YYDKDF (reference sequence). The CDR3 sequence is CATSRDRGFGLAGNTIYF. In DNA form, the CDR3 reads TGTGCCACCAGCAGAGATCGGGGATTCGGACTGGCTGGAAACACCATATATTTT.

The V and J genes are TRBV7-3 and TRBJ2-6; D not certain. Germline CDR1 and CDR2: SGHTA and FQGTGA. The V end was cut by 4 bases, the J end by 0 bases, with 7 bases between. This CDR3 is built from 15 residues. The CDR3 coding sequence is TGTGCCAGCAGCTCACAGTCCTCTGGGGCCAACGTCCTGACTTTC. Protein product: CASSSQSSGANVLTF.

The chain employs TRBV18 and TRBJ2-5; D might be TRBD2 (6 bases). With 2 bases removed from V and 1 base from J, the gap between germline ends came to 11 bases. CDR3 length: 15 residues. CDR1 is KGHSH and CDR2 is LQKENI in the germline V gene. The CDR3 sequence is CASSPMRGLQETQYF. In nucleotides, the CDR3 is TGTGCCAGCTCACCAATGCGGGGACTCCAAGAGACCCAGTACTTC.

The rearrangement joins TRBV5-5 to TRBJ2-6; D gene ambiguous. Germline CDR1 reads SGHKS; CDR2 reads YYEKEE (reference sequence). This CDR3 comprises 18 residues. Trimming removed 4 bases at V and 0 bases at J, with 17 bases between. The CDR3 sequence is CASSPRSDLSSGANVLTF. For the CDR3, the DNA is TGTGCCAGCAGCCCAAGGTCCGACTTAAGCTCTGGGGCCAACGTCCTGACTTTC.

The J gene is TRBJ2-5, the V gene TRBV27; D possibly matches TRBD1 or TRBD2 (5 bases each). Trimming left V 8 bases short and J 3 bases short, with 13 bases between. The CDR3 has 13 amino acids. Germline values: CDR1 MNHEY, CDR2 SMNVEV (reference sequence). CDR3 sequence reads: CASARGREETQYF. In DNA form, the CDR3 reads TGTGCCAGCGCCCGGGGCCGCGAAGAGACCCAGTACTTC.

This chain joins TRBV9 and TRBJ2-5, with 8 bases matching TRBD1. Germline assignment: CDR1 SGDLS and CDR2 YYNGEE. CDR3 length: 15 residues. V shed 4 bases and J 7 bases; nucleotides not matched to a gene: 12. This CDR3 reads CASSMTGDQLVTQYF. Written as DNA, the CDR3 is TGTGCCAGCAGCATGACAGGGGACCAGTTAGTGACCCAGTACTTC.

This chain joins TRBV7-2 and TRBJ2-7; D gene unclear. V shed 3 bases and J shed 0 bases, with 9 bases lying between them. The CDR3 extends over 14 amino acids. Looked up from germline, CDR1 is SGHTA and CDR2 is FQGNSA. The DNA of the CDR3 is TGTGCCAGCAGCTTCCTGGAAGGCTCCTACGAGCAGTACTTC. It is translated as CASSFLEGSYEQYF.

Only one count was recorded for this clone. The rearrangement joins TRBV5-4 to TRBJ1-1, with D hard to call. Germline CDR1 and CDR2: SGHNT and YYREEE (reference sequence). V was trimmed by 4 bases and J by 2 bases, leaving 9 bases between them. CDR3 size: 13 residues. CDR3 DNA: TGTGCCAGCAGCCGTTCATTAAACACTGAAGCTTTCTTT. It encodes CASSRSLNTEAFF.

In this sample, this clone turned up once. At the DNA level, this CDR3 is encoded by other sequences in the same sample as well. The rearrangement uses TRBV7-3 and TRBJ2-6, with D hard to call. This CDR3 contains 14 residues. V lost 2 bases to trimming and J lost 1 base, with 3 bases between them. CDR1 is SGHTA, CDR2 FQGTGA, per germline. The CDR3 nucleotides read TGTGCCAGCAGCTTAGGGTCTGGGGCCAACGTCCTGACTTTC. It yields the protein CASSLGSGANVLTF.

The rearrangement uses TRBV24-1 and TRBJ1-1; the match to TRBD1 covers 7 bases. The CDR3 runs 16 residues. Germline V gives CDR1 KGHDR, CDR2 SFDVKD. The V and J ends lost 5 bases and 7 bases, in that order; junction bases with no gene match: 15. CDR3 sequence (DNA): TGTGCCACCAGTGGGGGGGTCATACAGGGGACCAATGAAGCTTTCTTT. Its translation: CATSGGVIQGTNEAFF.

The chain combines TRBV16 with TRBJ1-1; 10 bases line up with TRBD1. V was pared by 0 bases and J by 8 bases, with 9 bases of the junction left unmatched. Germline values: CDR1 KGHSY, CDR2 FQNENV. The CDR3 is made up of 16 amino acids. The CDR3 nucleotides read TGTGCCAGCAGCCAATCTGGGACAGGGGCCCAGGGGGAAGCTTTCTTT. It yields the protein CASSQSGTGAQGEAFF.

V gene TRBV3-1 (or the pseudogene TRBV3-2) combines with J gene TRBJ2-3, with D perhaps assigned TRBD1 or TRBD2 (5 bases each). The germline V gene encodes CDR1 LGHDT and CDR2 YNNKEL (reference sequence). V lost 0 bases, J lost 5 bases, and 15 bases lay in between. This CDR3 comprises 16 residues. The DNA of the CDR3 is TGTGCCAGCAGCCAAGAGAGTTGGGGACGGGGAGATACGCAGTATTTT. This translates into CASSQESWGRGDTQYF.

The rearrangement uses TRBV11-2 and TRBJ2-3; 8 nucleotides agree with TRBD2. The junction had 4 bases not matched to a gene; V was cut back by 3 bases and J by 2 bases. The CDR3 sequence is 15 residues long. Germline V CDR1 and CDR2: SGHAT, FQNNGV. This CDR3 is CASSFEREHTDTQYF. The CDR3 DNA sequence: TGTGCCAGCAGCTTCGAGCGGGAGCACACAGATACGCAGTATTTT.

The V and J genes are TRBV18 and TRBJ2-5; maybe TRBD2 (7 bases). V lost 2 bases and J 1 base, leaving 11 bases between the germline ends. Germline assignment: CDR1 KGHSH and CDR2 LQKENI. The CDR3 sequence is 15 residues long. The CDR3 here is CASSPGAGAQETQYF. CDR3 sequence (DNA): TGTGCCAGCTCACCAGGGGCGGGGGCCCAAGAGACCCAGTACTTC.

As DNA, the CDR3 is TGTGCCATCAAGGCCGACAGGGGGATCTCTGGGGCCAACGTCCTGACTTTC. Amino acid sequence: CAIKADRGISGANVLTF. The chain joins TRBV10-3 to TRBJ2-6, with 9 bases aligning to TRBD1. The germline V gene has CDR1 ENHRY and CDR2 SYGVKD. CDR3 length: 17 amino acids. V dropped 7 bases and J dropped 0; count of bases not matched to a gene: 7.

The V call is TRBV6-2 or TRBV6-3, the J call TRBJ2-1; 7 nucleotides match TRBD1. The CDR3 covers 15 residues. Per germline, CDR1 MNHEY and CDR2 SVGEGT. Trimming at V came to 5 bases and at J to 3 bases, leaving 7 bases not matched to a gene. The DNA for the CDR3 is TGTGCCAGCAGTCCACAGACAGGGTACTACAATGAGCAGTTCTTC. It codes for CASSPQTGYYNEQFF.

The chain uses TRBV6-5 and TRBJ1-4; 7 nucleotides line up with TRBD1. V lost 2 bases, J lost 4 bases, and 4 bases stayed unmatched. In germline, CDR1 is MNHEY, CDR2 SVGAGI. The CDR3 consists of 15 residues. Here the CDR3 DNA reads TGTGCCAGCAGTTACGACTGGGACAGTAATGAAAAACTGTTTTTT. It encodes CASSYDWDSNEKLFF.

The rearrangement links TRBV7-2 to TRBJ2-3, with 10 bases fitting TRBD2. Germline V CDR1 and CDR2: SGHTA, FQGNSA. This CDR3 has 16 amino acids. V lost 4 bases to trimming and J lost 4 bases; unmatched junction nucleotides: 8. In DNA, the CDR3 is TGTGCCAGCAGCTCCACTAGCGGGGTCATAGCAGATACGCAGTATTTT. Protein sequence: CASSSTSGVIADTQYF. Using reference TRBV7-2 and TRBJ2-3 for the parts outside the CDR3, the full variable domain is GAGVSQSPSNKVTEKGKDVELRCDPISGHTALYWYRQSLGQGLEFLIYFQGNSAPDKSGLPSDRFSAERTGGSVSTLTIQRTQQEDSAVYLCASSSTSGVIADTQYFGPGTRLTVL.

The rearrangement links TRBV19 to TRBJ1-5, with D possibly being TRBD1 (5 bases). V lost 7 bases and J 1 base, leaving 14 bases between the germline ends. Germline V gene sequence: CDR1 LNHDA, CDR2 SQIVND (reference sequence). The CDR3 consists of 15 residues. In DNA, the CDR3 is TGTGCCAGTACACCCTGGGGGGAGAGCAATCAGCCCCAGCATTTT. Its protein product is CASTPWGESNQPQHF. Filled out from reference TRBV19 and TRBJ1-5, the complete variable domain reads DGGITQSPKYLFRKEGQNVTLSCEQNLNHDAMYWYRQDPGQGLRLIYYSQIVNDFQKGDIAEGYSVSREKKESFPLTVTSAQKNPTAFYLCASTPWGESNQPQHFGDGTRLSIL.

V and J are TRBV6-6 and TRBJ2-7; D not certain. V dropped 8 bases and J dropped 7 bases, with 18 bases sitting between them. CDR3 size: 13 residues. Germline V lookup: CDR1 MNHNY, CDR2 SVGAGI (reference sequence). DNA for the CDR3: TGTGCCAGCGTTACAGCCAATGCCGGGGAGCAGTACTTC. It specifies CASVTANAGEQYF.

The chain has TRBV19 and TRBJ1-2; TRBD1 might be the D (6 bases). Looked up from germline, CDR1 is LNHDA and CDR2 is SQIVND (reference sequence). The CDR3 is 16 residues long. Trimming took off 6 bases at V and 2 bases at J, with 19 bases between the two ends. The CDR3 nucleotides are TGTGCCAGTAGGGAGAACAGGGCTGGGCCCAACTATGGCTACACCTTC. Translated, it gives CASRENRAGPNYGYTF.

J is TRBJ1-6 and V is TRBV27; D remains unclear. The CDR3 is 13 residues long. Germline assignment: CDR1 MNHEY and CDR2 SMNVEV (reference sequence). V lost 4 bases and J lost 9, with 10 bases in between. The CDR3 reads CASSSDLTSPLHF. CDR3 sequence (DNA): TGTGCCAGCAGTTCAGATCTAACTTCACCCCTCCACTTT.